Below are 20 T cell receptor beta chains sequenced from a single sample in a study of cytomegalovirus exposure and HLA in healthy donors. The repertoire was sequenced with immunoSEQ multiplex PCR; TCRdb's copy has only in-frame clones and lacks some. The table records approximately 140,000 clones, about four fifths of them present only once. What was sequenced was PBMCs. Receptor source: a young woman in good health and CMV-seronegative.

J is TRBJ2-1 and V is TRBV5-1; D remains unclear. The CDR3 extends over 13 amino acids. The germline gives CDR1 SGHRS, CDR2 YFSETQ. V shed 2 bases and J shed 10 bases, with 13 bases lying between them. The CDR3, as DNA: TGCGCCAGCAGCTTTTATTCGCCGGAGGAGCAGTTCTTC. Protein sequence: CASSFYSPEEQFF.

This clone was observed a handful of times. The chain employs TRBV6-6 and TRBJ2-7, with a tentative D call TRBD2 (6 bases). This CDR3 contains 12 residues. Trimming took off 5 bases at V and 7 bases at J, with 12 bases between the two ends. The germline gives CDR1 MNHNY, CDR2 SVGAGI (reference sequence). CDR3 residues: CASSNGRGEQYF. The CDR3 DNA reads as TGTGCCAGCAGTAACGGGAGAGGGGAGCAGTACTTC.

The gene calls are TRBV9 and TRBJ1-5; D is undetermined. This CDR3 spans 15 amino acids. V was pared by 4 bases and J by 5 bases, with 16 bases between. Per the germline V gene, CDR1 is SGDLS and CDR2 is YYNGEE. The CDR3 region is CASSPDPGKDQPQHF. The CDR3 nucleotides read TGTGCCAGCAGCCCAGACCCCGGGAAGGATCAGCCCCAGCATTTT.

The V call is TRBV11-2, the J call TRBJ2-7; the match to TRBD1 covers 8 bases. V shed 6 bases, J shed 4 bases, and the junction held 8 bases outside the gene matches. Germline V gene sequence: CDR1 SGHAT, CDR2 FQNNGV. The CDR3 is 14 residues long. CDR3 sequence reads: CASRHGTGTYEQYF. CDR3 in DNA: TGTGCCAGCAGACACGGGACAGGCACTTACGAGCAGTACTTC.

The chain couples TRBV5-8 to TRBJ1-5; tentative D call: TRBD1 (6 bases). The CDR3 has 15 residues. CDR1 is SGHTS and CDR2 is YDEGEE in the germline V gene. V lost 3 bases and J 7 bases, leaving 17 bases between the germline ends. Written as DNA, the CDR3 is TGTGCCAGCAGCTCGGGACAAATGGCCGGACAGCCCCAGCATTTT. Its translation is CASSSGQMAGQPQHF.

This clone was observed once. The chain combines TRBV7-3 with TRBJ2-1; D gene ambiguous. The length of the CDR3 is 15 residues. In germline, CDR1 is SGHTA, CDR2 FQGTGA. Trimming shortened V by 0 bases and J by 2 bases, and 8 bases separated the two germline ends. CDR3 in DNA: TGTGCCAGCAGCTTAACTTCCGACACCTACAATGAGCAGTTCTTC. This codes for CASSLTSDTYNEQFF.

The chain has TRBV2 and TRBJ2-2; D not certain. The CDR3 covers 15 residues. Germline V lookup: CDR1 SNHLY, CDR2 FYNNEI. The germline V and J ends were trimmed by 0 bases and 2 bases, with 7 bases remaining between them. The CDR3 loop is CASSEAFLNTGELFF. DNA of the CDR3: TGTGCCAGCAGTGAAGCTTTCCTTAACACCGGGGAGCTGTTTTTT.

The CDR3 sequence: CASRISGGTTDTQYF. The CDR3 coding sequence is TGTGCCAGCAGGATAAGCGGGGGGACGACAGATACGCAGTATTTT. J is TRBJ2-3 and V is TRBV19, with 9 bases matching TRBD2. V lost 9 bases and J lost 3; bases outside the gene matches: 10. Germline V gene data show CDR1 as LNHDA and CDR2 as SQIVND (reference sequence). The CDR3 extends over 15 amino acids.

This clone has just one count. This chain connects TRBV27 to TRBJ2-1; TRBD2 aligns across 9 bases. This CDR3 has 18 amino acids. The germline gives CDR1 MNHEY, CDR2 SMNVEV (reference sequence). V trimming: 5 bases; J trimming: 7 bases; junction bases outside the gene matches: 18. In DNA form, the CDR3 reads TGTGCCAGCAGTGCCTTCTGGAAATCTAGCGGGGATCTTAATGAGCAGTTCTTC. This sequence encodes CASSAFWKSSGDLNEQFF.

V usage is TRBV5-1 and J usage is TRBJ1-5; possible D gene TRBD1, 5 bases. The germline V gene encodes CDR1 SGHRS and CDR2 YFSETQ. The CDR3 contains 15 residues. The V end was cut by 2 bases, the J end by 0 bases, with 9 bases between. The CDR3 loop reads CASSFEGDSNQPQHF. DNA for the CDR3: TGCGCCAGCAGCTTCGAAGGGGATAGCAATCAGCCCCAGCATTTT.

V gene TRBV28 combines with J gene TRBJ1-5, with D possibly matching TRBD1 (5 bases). CDR3 length: 14 amino acids. With 2 bases removed from V and 4 bases from J, the gap between germline ends came to 9 bases. CDR1 and CDR2 (germline): MDHEN, SYDVKM. The CDR3 sequence is CASSLVGGNQPQHF. DNA for the CDR3: TGTGCCAGCAGTTTAGTCGGGGGTAATCAGCCCCAGCATTTT.

The chain employs TRBV6-6 and TRBJ1-5; TRBD1 agrees at 12 bases. Germline V lookup: CDR1 MNHNY, CDR2 SVGAGI (reference sequence). V dropped 6 bases and J dropped 6; count of bases not matched to a gene: 6. The CDR3 has 15 residues. In DNA, the CDR3 is TGTGCCAGCAGCCAGGGACAGGGGGCCGTTCAGCCCCAGCATTTT. It translates to CASSQGQGAVQPQHF.

The genes are TRBV5-1 and TRBJ2-7; 8 bases align to TRBD2. The V gene end was trimmed by 4 bases and the J gene end by 2 bases; junction bases not matched to a gene: 11. The length of the CDR3 is 16 residues. In germline, CDR1 is SGHRS, CDR2 YFSETQ. The CDR3 loop reads CASSPFSGLVPYEQYF. The DNA of the CDR3 is TGCGCCAGCAGCCCATTCTCGGGACTAGTGCCCTACGAGCAGTACTTC.

V gene TRBV28 combines with J gene TRBJ2-7; 10 positions agree with TRBD2. The CDR3 length is 16 residues. V dropped 6 bases and J dropped 0; count of bases not matched to a gene: 8. The germline V gene has CDR1 MDHEN and CDR2 SYDVKM. The CDR3 sequence is CASRTAGTSDSYEQYF. CDR3 nucleotides: TGTGCCAGCAGGACAGCCGGGACTAGCGACTCCTACGAGCAGTACTTC.

This clone was counted only a few times. The rearrangement joins TRBV27 to TRBJ1-6, with TRBD1 identical over 7 bases. The junction had 7 bases not matched to a gene; V was cut back by 5 bases and J by 9 bases. The CDR3 loop spans 14 amino acids. The germline V gene encodes CDR1 MNHEY and CDR2 SMNVEV (reference sequence). The CDR3 is CASSGGGVRSPLHF. In nucleotides, the CDR3 is TGTGCCAGCAGTGGAGGGGGCGTTCGTTCACCCCTCCACTTT.

The V call is TRBV5-4, the J call TRBJ2-7; TRBD2 aligns across 7 bases. The germline gives CDR1 SGHNT, CDR2 YYREEE (reference sequence). With 0 bases clipped from V and 0 bases from J, the junction kept 9 bases outside the gene matches. The CDR3 consists of 17 residues. The CDR3 DNA sequence: TGTGCCAGCAGCTTGGGGGGGGGACCTGGGGGCTCCTACGAGCAGTACTTC. It is translated as CASSLGGGPGGSYEQYF.

Only a few counts were recorded for this clone. The chain links TRBV6-6 to TRBJ2-7; TRBD1 agrees at 7 bases. Per the germline V gene, CDR1 is MNHNY and CDR2 is SVGAGI (reference sequence). The CDR3 has 15 amino acids. V dropped 3 bases and J dropped 0; count of bases not matched to a gene: 5. In DNA, the CDR3 is TGTGCCAGCAGTTATCCGGGACAGCTCTCCTACGAGCAGTACTTC. This translates into CASSYPGQLSYEQYF.

The chain links TRBV5-1 to TRBJ2-5, with D perhaps TRBD2 (5 bases). Trimming removed 4 bases at V and 1 base at J, with 14 bases between. The CDR3 covers 15 residues. From germline, CDR1 is SGHRS and CDR2 YFSETQ. DNA for the CDR3: TGCGCCAGCAGCCTGGGAGCGGCGGTCCAAGAGACCCAGTACTTC. Translation gives CASSLGAAVQETQYF. The full variable domain, in which reference TRBV5-1 and TRBJ2-5 provide the parts outside the CDR3, is KAGVTQTPRYLIKTRGQQVTLSCSPISGHRSVSWYQQTPGQGLQFLFEYFSETQRNKGNFPGRFSGRQFSNSRSEMNVSTLELGDSALYLCASSLGAAVQETQYFGPGTRLLVL.

This clone came up once. The V call is TRBV27, the J call TRBJ2-3; 10 bases are a match to TRBD2. This CDR3 is 16 amino acids long. Per germline, CDR1 MNHEY and CDR2 SMNVEV (reference sequence). The junction had 7 bases not matched to a gene; V was cut back by 5 bases and J by 2 bases. The CDR3 loop is CASSRYLAGVTDTQYF. CDR3 DNA sequence: TGTGCCAGCAGTCGGTATCTAGCGGGGGTCACAGATACGCAGTATTTT.

The CDR3 bases are TGTGCCTGGACCTCCGGGACAGGGCAGGGAAAACTGTTTTTT. Translation gives CAWTSGTGQGKLFF. The gene calls are TRBV30 and TRBJ1-4, with 9 bases identical to TRBD1. Germline lookup yields CDR1 GTSNPN and CDR2 SVGIG (reference sequence). V trimming: 4 bases; J trimming: 10 bases; junction bases outside the gene matches: 10. CDR3 size: 14 residues.